This T cell receptor beta chain was sequenced for a study of T cell clonotyping in hematopoietic cell transplantation. Study results and caveats: Without cell sorting, CD4 versus CD8 contributions remain unresolved.

CDR1 and CDR2 from the germline V gene are GTSNPN and SVGIG (reference sequence). CDR3 size: 12 residues. The V gene end was trimmed by 8 bases and the J gene end by 4 bases; junction bases not matched to a gene: 7. On this clone: Its target is not known.

Libraries were prepared by immunoSEQ multiplex PCR; TCRdb keeps only in-frame clonotypes and omits some of them. The data hold about 11,000 clones, with 40% to 50% observed a single time. This rearrangement joins TRBV30 to TRBJ1-1, with 7 bases fitting TRBD1. This sample comprised PBMCs, obtained 30 days after allogeneic stem cell transplant. This sequence originates from a male patient in his forties or fifties who had an allogeneic stem cell transplant from an unrelated donor, so the T cells may come from the graft donor. Some clones in this sample may be carry-over from other donors' samples. The DNA for the CDR3 is TGTGCCAGTCAGGGGGTCGGCACTGAAGCTTTCTTT. It specifies CASQGVGTEAFF.